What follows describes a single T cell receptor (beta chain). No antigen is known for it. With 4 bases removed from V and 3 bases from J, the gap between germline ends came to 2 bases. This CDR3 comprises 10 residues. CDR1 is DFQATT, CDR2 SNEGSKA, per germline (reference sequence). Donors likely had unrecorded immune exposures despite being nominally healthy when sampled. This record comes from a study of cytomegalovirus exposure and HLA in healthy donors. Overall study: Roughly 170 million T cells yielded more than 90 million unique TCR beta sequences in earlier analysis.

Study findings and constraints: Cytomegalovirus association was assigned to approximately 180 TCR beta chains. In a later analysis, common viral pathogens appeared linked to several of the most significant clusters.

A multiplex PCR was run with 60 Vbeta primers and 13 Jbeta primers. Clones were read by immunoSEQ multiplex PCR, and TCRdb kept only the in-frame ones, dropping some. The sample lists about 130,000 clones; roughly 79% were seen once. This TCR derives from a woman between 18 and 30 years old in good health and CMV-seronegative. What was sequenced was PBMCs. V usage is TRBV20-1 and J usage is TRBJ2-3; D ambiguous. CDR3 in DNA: TGCAGTGCTACTACAGATACGCAGTATTTT. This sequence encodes CSATTDTQYF.